These 10 T cell receptor beta chains were all obtained from the same sample, sequenced in a study of vaccination effects on CD4 cells after COVID-19. These TCRs are of unknown antigen specificity. Sequencing used immunoSEQ multiplex PCR; TCRdb keeps in-frame clones, though not all of them. The table includes more than 15,000 clones, just over 75% detected once. In the ViraFEST assay, antigen-specific CD4+ clonotypes were identified by expansion after peptide-pool stimulation. The culture ran for 10 to 11 days, and then CD4+ T cells were isolated. Between March and December 2020, the person had a SARS-CoV-2 infection that PCR confirmed. Two doses of BNT162b2 or mRNA-1273 vaccine were administered to participants. The material was CD4+ T cells from PBMCs cultured with SARS-CoV-2 spike peptides, obtained after COVID-19 vaccination. These receptors all come from a human donor who had a prior SARS-CoV-2 infection.

V and J are TRBV6-1 and TRBJ1-2; 8 nucleotides line up with TRBD1. J gave up 8 bases and V 1 base, and 3 bases lay outside the gene matches. Germline CDR1 MNHNS, CDR2 SASEGT. The CDR3 runs 13 residues. The CDR3 loop reads CASSEDRDRGYTF. The CDR3 nucleotides are TGTGCCAGCAGTGAAGATCGGGACAGGGGCTACACCTTC.

The chain recombines TRBV30 with TRBJ1-4, with D unclear. V was shortened by 0 bases and J by 8 bases, with 13 bases between the two germline ends. The CDR3 covers 14 residues. Germline-derived CDR1 and CDR2 are GTSNPN and SVGIG (reference sequence). CDR3 sequence reads: CAWSVFSGYEKLFF. For the CDR3, the DNA is TGTGCCTGGAGTGTATTTTCGGGTTACGAAAAACTGTTTTTT.

The chain couples TRBV6-2 or TRBV6-3 to TRBJ2-3; TRBD2 matches 7 bases. The CDR3 is 15 residues long. The junction had 5 bases not matched to a gene; V was cut back by 0 bases and J by 5 bases. Germline V gives CDR1 MNHEY, CDR2 SVGEGT. For the CDR3, the DNA is TGTGCCAGCAGTTACTCGATGCAGCGGGGAGATACGCAGTATTTT. Translating gives CASSYSMQRGDTQYF.

This clone was detected only once. The chain combines TRBV12-3 or TRBV12-4 with TRBJ2-7, with a possible D match to TRBD1 (5 bases). Trimming removed 3 bases from V and 10 bases from J, with 13 bases in between. The CDR3 is made up of 12 amino acids. The CDR3 nucleotides read TGTGCCAGCAGTTTCGAGACAGCGCTCCAGTACTTC. Translated, it gives CASSFETALQYF.

The gene calls are TRBV5-4 and TRBJ2-7, with D unresolved. The CDR3 has 15 amino acids. The V end was cut by 0 bases, the J end by 0 bases, with 10 bases between. The germline V gene encodes CDR1 SGHNT and CDR2 YYREEE (reference sequence). The CDR3 region is CASSLGLPSSYEQYF. DNA of the CDR3: TGTGCCAGCAGCTTGGGACTGCCAAGCTCCTACGAGCAGTACTTC.

The chain uses TRBV6-6 and TRBJ1-4, with 7 bases that match TRBD1. This CDR3 region has 16 residues. The V gene's germline CDR1 is MNHNY and CDR2 SVGAGI (reference sequence). V lost 6 bases, J lost 2 bases, and 9 bases stayed unmatched. The CDR3 is CASSRGGLGTNEKLFF. DNA for the CDR3: TGTGCCAGCAGCAGGGGGGGGCTAGGGACTAATGAAAAACTGTTTTTT.

The rearrangement links TRBV29-1 to TRBJ2-3; 9 bases fit TRBD2. CDR1 is SQVTM, CDR2 ANQGSEA, per germline. The CDR3 runs 14 residues. The J segment lost 2 bases and the V segment lost 4 bases, leaving 4 bases of the junction unmatched. The CDR3 protein is CSVAASGVTDTQYF. The CDR3 bases are TGCAGCGTTGCGGCTAGCGGGGTCACAGATACGCAGTATTTT.

The chain carries TRBV6-5 and TRBJ2-7; 11 positions agree with TRBD2. Germline values: CDR1 MNHEY, CDR2 SVGAGI. This CDR3 is built from 16 residues. Losses at the gene ends were 2 bases for V and 4 bases for J; bases not matched to a gene: 7. The CDR3 DNA reads TGTGCCAGCAGTTACCAGGGGACTAGCGGACCTTACGAGCAGTACTTC. Amino acids: CASSYQGTSGPYEQYF.

By frequency in the sample, this clone is medium-sized. This chain links TRBV12-3 or TRBV12-4 with TRBJ1-2; weak D call: TRBD1 (6 bases). V was pared by 3 bases and J by 6 bases, with 11 bases between. The CDR3 runs to 13 residues. CDR3 sequence: CASSFRGANGYTF. CDR3 coding DNA: TGTGCCAGCAGTTTTCGGGGGGCGAATGGCTACACCTTC.

The chain joins TRBV18 to TRBJ2-6; D possibly corresponds to TRBD1 (6 bases). CDR3 length: 17 residues. Trimming stripped 0 bases from V and 3 bases from J, with 12 bases between. Germline CDR1 KGHSH, CDR2 LQKENI. The CDR3 sequence is CASSPPNRVSGANVLTF. The CDR3 coding sequence is TGTGCCAGCTCACCACCTAACAGGGTTAGTGGGGCCAACGTCCTGACTTTC.